One T cell receptor (beta chain) is described in this entry. Its antigen remains unknown. V was cut by 2 bases and J by 6 bases, with 8 bases left in between. Germline V gene lookup returns CDR1 LNHDA and CDR2 SQIVND (reference sequence). This CDR3 spans 13 amino acids. This record comes from a study of cytomegalovirus exposure and HLA in healthy donors. The study, taken as a whole, reports: The majority of CMV-associated TCR beta chains were reported as apparently HLA-restricted in a later analysis. The only immune exposure information that was available was CMV serostatus. Most sequenced TCRs were rare (though some public TCRs occurred in many donors).

Primers for the PCR totalled 60 Vbeta and 13 Jbeta. Here immunoSEQ multiplex PCR was the method, and the copy in TCRdb shows in-frame clones only, minus some. The repertoire consists of under 150,000 clones, with 72% occurring once and the leading ten covering around 4.2%. Sequencing input: PBMCs. V usage is TRBV19 and J usage is TRBJ2-1, with a weak D call TRBD2 (5 bases). The origin of this receptor is a man aged 50-60 years in good health and CMV-seropositive. Here the CDR3 reads CASSIYSGNEQFF. CDR3 sequence (DNA): TGTGCCAGTAGTATATACAGCGGCAATGAGCAGTTCTTC.